A selection of T cell receptor beta chains follows, all from one sample in a study of STAT5B mutations in CD4+ large granular lymphocyte leukemia. Profiled with immunoSEQ multiplex PCR; TCRdb holds only in-frame clones, not every one. The sample includes roughly 48,000 clones, about 70% of them seen just once. The material sequenced was CD4+ T cells from blood buffy coats. These receptor sequences come from a human donor in good health. Both conserved end residues are trimmed from each CDR3.

V gene,CDR3 length,J gene,CDR3 protein
TRBV4-2,17,TRBJ1-2,ASSQGSRGQRVSNYGYT
TRBV5-8,10,TRBJ2-3,ASSRSTDTQY
TRBV7-3,13,TRBJ2-2,ASSLIAGDSGELF
TRBV9,14,TRBJ2-5,ASSVGLAGDGETQY
TRBV7-9,16,TRBJ1-3,ASSFLPGQGVPGNTIY
TRBV5-8,11,TRBJ1-1,ATQGQSNTEAF
TRBV27,10,TRBJ1-6,ASSFTRAPLH
TRBV4-2,9,TRBJ2-1,ASSQGTIQF
TRBV6-5,14,TRBJ1-6,ASSFSRDRVGSPLH
TRBV10-3,12,TRBJ1-1,AISETQGKTEAF
TRBV18,11,TRBJ1-4,ASQGTANEKLF
TRBV19,15,TRBJ1-1,ASTDIGQGAGWTEAF
TRBV6-5,13,TRBJ1-6,ASRADRDYNSPLH
TRBV12-5,11,TRBJ2-5,APVHRGRETQY
TRBV7-2,13,TRBJ2-3,ASRPRLAGADTQY
TRBV7-9,12,TRBJ1-1,ASSIQGGLTEAF
TRBV6-5,13,TRBJ2-3,ASRGQSVGTDTQY
TRBV2,9,TRBJ2-3,ASRGWDTQY
TRBV28,11,TRBJ1-2,ASSLGRNYGYT
TRBV19,10,TRBJ1-1,ASSIGGAGAF
TRBV7-6,12,TRBJ2-5,ASSPQALGETQY
TRBV19,14,TRBJ2-2,ASSLRGGLSTGELF
TRBV19,14,TRBJ2-5,ASSIGDRTGQETQY
TRBV11-2,11,TRBJ1-1,ASSFQGNTEAF
TRBV5-4,13,TRBJ1-2,ASSLQQGGFYGYT
TRBV19,10,TRBJ1-5,ASSLRAQPQH
TRBV5-1,14,TRBJ2-3,ASSIERQGATDTQY
TRBV7-7,11,TRBJ2-7,ASSSTGDGEQY
TRBV18,15,TRBJ1-3,ASSLDGLTISGNTIY
TRBV6-1,14,TRBJ2-3,ASSDLAGGGTDTQY